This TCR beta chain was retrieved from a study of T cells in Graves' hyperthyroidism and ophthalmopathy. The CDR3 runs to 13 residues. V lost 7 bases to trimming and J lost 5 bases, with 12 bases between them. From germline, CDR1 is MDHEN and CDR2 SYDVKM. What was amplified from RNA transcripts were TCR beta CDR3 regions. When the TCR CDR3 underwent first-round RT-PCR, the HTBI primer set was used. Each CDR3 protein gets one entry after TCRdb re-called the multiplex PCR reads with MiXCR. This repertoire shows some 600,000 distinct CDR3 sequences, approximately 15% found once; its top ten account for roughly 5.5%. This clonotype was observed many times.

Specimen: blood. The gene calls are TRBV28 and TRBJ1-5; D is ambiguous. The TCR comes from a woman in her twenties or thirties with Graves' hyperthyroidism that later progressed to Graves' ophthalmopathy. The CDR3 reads CASTRSPDQPQHF. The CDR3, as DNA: TGTGCCAGCACCCGCTCTCCGGATCAGCCCCAGCATTTT.